The present TCR beta chain was sequenced within a study of T-cell reconstitution after alpha-beta-depleted transplantation in children. In its sample, this clonotype was seen many times. The TCRbeta library incorporated unique molecular identifiers. One entry per CDR3 protein, called by TCRdb with MiXCR from the PCR reads. This table has around 380,000 distinct CDR3 sequences, about 11% appearing once. Trimming cost V 1 base and J 6 bases, with 16 bases left between them. The CDR3 sequence is 15 residues long. Germline-derived CDR1 and CDR2 are MNHEY and SVGAGI. The sample in question was PBMCs from the stem cell graft donor, obtained from the stem cell graft. The rearrangement links TRBV6-5 to TRBJ2-7; perhaps TRBD2 as D (5 bases). The receptor was derived from a human donor who donated a stem cell graft to a child with acute myeloid leukemia. CDR3 nucleotides: TGTGCCAGCAGTTACTATGCGGGCGAGGCGGGCGAGCAGTACTTC. As protein: CASSYYAGEAGEQYF.